These T cell receptor beta chains were read from a single sample in a study of CD8+CD57+ T cells in acquired aplastic anemia. TCRdb reprocessed the reads with MiXCR, giving one entry per CDR3 protein. In the table there are around 120,000 distinct CDR3 sequences, nearly 40% of which are singletons. The sequencing sample was made of sorted CD4+, CD8+, or CD8+CD57+ T cells (not recorded which) from PBMCs. Source of these receptors: a human donor with aplastic anemia. Both conserved end residues are part of each CDR3. Fields, in order: V gene, J gene, D gene, clone size, CDR3 protein, CDR3 DNA. A D gene is named only where the DNA matches it firmly. A row's size may be missing; if present it is once, few, many or a size class.

TRBV12-3/TRBV12-4	TRBJ2-5	-	many	CASSLGLEGETQYF	TGTGCCAGCAGTTTAGGTCTTGAGGGAGAGACCCAGTACTTC
TRBV6-1	TRBJ2-5	-	few	CASSEYITALQETQYF	TGTGCCAGCAGTGAATATATTACAGCCCTCCAAGAGACCCAGTACTTC
TRBV6-2/TRBV6-3	TRBJ2-1	TRBD2	-	CASSYLSAGGSSYNEQFF	TGTGCCAGCAGTTACCTGTCAGCGGGGGGCAGCTCCTACAATGAGCAGTTCTTC
TRBV19	TRBJ2-7	TRBD1	-	CASSIGQGAIYEQYF	TGTGCCAGTAGTATCGGACAGGGGGCCATCTACGAGCAGTACTTC
TRBV12-3/TRBV12-4	TRBJ1-6	-	many	CASSLALRGDSPLHF	TGTGCCAGCAGTTTAGCGCTGCGGGGAGACTCACCCCTCCACTTT
TRBV25-1	TRBJ2-3	TRBD1	-	CASSAQGALTDTQYF	TGTGCCAGCAGTGCCCAGGGGGCCCTCACAGATACGCAGTATTTT
TRBV15	TRBJ1-2	TRBD1	once	CATSILPGTGLAYGYTF	TGTGCCACCAGCATACTACCCGGGACAGGGCTCGCCTATGGCTACACCTTC
TRBV12-3/TRBV12-4	TRBJ1-2	TRBD1	-	CASSPQTGMYGYTF	TGTGCCAGCAGTCCTCAGACAGGGATGTATGGCTACACCTTC
TRBV28	TRBJ2-7	-	-	CASSTPGPPSEAYEQYF	TGTGCCAGCAGTACCCCGGGGCCGCCCTCGGAAGCCTACGAGCAGTACTTC
TRBV19	TRBJ2-1	-	many	CASSMDPAQGQFF	TGTGCCAGTAGTATGGACCCCGCCCAGGGGCAGTTCTTC
TRBV20-1	TRBJ2-7	-	many	CSAQAGTYEQYF	TGCAGTGCCCAGGCAGGGACCTACGAGCAGTACTTC
TRBV7-8	TRBJ2-5	TRBD1	-	CASSPRDRVGKETQYF	TGTGCCAGCAGCCCTCGGGACAGGGTGGGGAAAGAGACCCAGTACTTC
TRBV24-1	TRBJ1-2	-	-	CATSAGQGTGYTF	TGTGCCACCAGTGCCGGCCAGGGGACTGGCTACACCTTC
TRBV12-3/TRBV12-4	TRBJ1-5	-	-	CASIPGRSQPQHF	TGTGCCAGCATTCCGGGGCGGTCTCAGCCCCAGCATTTT
TRBV7-9	TRBJ1-1	TRBD1	-	CASSLAETGPKSFF	TGTGCCAGCAGCTTAGCTGAGACAGGGCCGAAGTCCTTCTTT
TRBV7-2	TRBJ2-7	-	many	CASSLRGGDEQYF	TGTGCCAGCAGCCTGAGGGGGGGCGACGAGCAGTACTTC
TRBV20-1	TRBJ1-2	-	-	CSATLGDSPYTF	TGCAGTGCTACGCTCGGTGACAGCCCCTACACCTTC
TRBV28	TRBJ1-2	-	many	CASKGANYGYTF	TGTGCCAGCAAGGGAGCTAACTATGGCTACACCTTC
TRBV5-4	TRBJ1-1	-	few	CASSPMQGHGSEAFF	TGTGCCAGCAGCCCGATGCAGGGGCATGGAAGTGAAGCTTTCTTT
TRBV14	TRBJ1-2	-	-	CASSQVFGYTF	TGTGCCAGCAGCCAAGTCTTCGGCTACACCTTC
TRBV2	TRBJ1-2	TRBD1	many	CASSVERGPHYGYTF	TGTGCCAGCAGTGTGGAAAGGGGGCCTCACTATGGCTACACCTTC
TRBV5-6	TRBJ1-5	-	many	CASSLGPAANQPQHF	TGTGCCAGCAGCTTGGGACCTGCGGCCAATCAGCCCCAGCATTTT
TRBV20-1	TRBJ2-2	TRBD2	many	CSARERGRYTGELFF	TGCAGTGCTAGAGAGCGGGGGAGGTACACCGGGGAGCTGTTTTTT
TRBV29-1	TRBJ1-2	-	few	CSAEPDGGRVIF	TGCAGCGCCGAACCAGACGGGGGAAGGGTCATTTTC
TRBV24-1	TRBJ2-7	-	-	CATSDAKTGTYERYF	TGTGCCACCAGTGATGCCAAGACAGGAACCTACGAGCGGTACTTC
TRBV29-1	TRBJ2-5	-	-	CSVELGRGTQYF	TGCAGCGTTGAGCTCGGAAGGGGGACCCAGTACTTC
TRBV10-3	TRBJ2-7	TRBD2	once	CATERGEGRGGEQYF	TGTGCCACAGAGCGGGGGGAGGGACGCGGAGGCGAGCAGTACTTC